This is a list of T cell receptor beta chains from one sample in a study of OX40 agonist ivuxolimab in advanced cancers. Sequencing used immunoSEQ multiplex PCR; TCRdb keeps in-frame clones, though not all of them. The sample yields 30,000 to 40,000 clones, over 80% seen once. Sequenced here: CD4+ or CD8+ T cells sorted from blood, sampled in a trial of the OX40 agonist ivuxolimab. The receptors come from an adult with an advanced solid tumor such as melanoma, head and neck, liver or kidney cancer. Both conserved end residues are part of each CDR3. Each record gives: clone size, V gene, J gene, D gene, CDR3 DNA, CDR3 protein. The D gene is left open where the match is weak. Rows give clone size only sometimes, using once, few, many, or a class for an expanded clone.

abundance: NA; v_gene: TRBV10-3; j_gene: TRBJ1-1; d_gene: NA; CDR3nt: TGTGCCATCAGTGCCTCGGGTCCGAAGAACACTGAAGCTTTCTTT; CDR3aa: CAISASGPKNTEAFF
abundance: NA; v_gene: TRBV6-1; j_gene: TRBJ1-2; d_gene: NA; CDR3nt: TGTGCCAGCACCGCCCAGGTCTATGGCTACACCTTC; CDR3aa: CASTAQVYGYTF
abundance: once; v_gene: TRBV4-3; j_gene: TRBJ2-7; d_gene: NA; CDR3nt: TGCGCCAGCAGCCAAGGACCGGGCTCCTACGAGCAGTACTTC; CDR3aa: CASSQGPGSYEQYF
abundance: NA; v_gene: TRBV11-2; j_gene: TRBJ1-3; d_gene: NA; CDR3nt: TGTGCCAGCAGCTCAATTACCTCTGGAAACACCATATATTTT; CDR3aa: CASSSITSGNTIYF
abundance: NA; v_gene: TRBV5-1; j_gene: TRBJ1-4; d_gene: NA; CDR3nt: TGCGCCAGCAGCCCTCGTGGGATTGTAACTAATGAAAAACTGTTTTTT; CDR3aa: CASSPRGIVTNEKLFF
abundance: NA; v_gene: TRBV27; j_gene: TRBJ1-1; d_gene: NA; CDR3nt: TGTGCCAGCAGGGGGGGACAATTGAACACTGAAGCTTTCTTT; CDR3aa: CASRGGQLNTEAFF
abundance: few; v_gene: TRBV28; j_gene: TRBJ2-5; d_gene: NA; CDR3nt: TGTGCCAGCAGTTTAGATAGGGCAGGTGATTCGCAAGAGACCCAGTACTTC; CDR3aa: CASSLDRAGDSQETQYF
abundance: few; v_gene: TRBV2; j_gene: TRBJ1-1; d_gene: TRBD1; CDR3nt: TGTGCCAGCAGTGATCGAGGACAGGGCTATGAAGCTTTCTTT; CDR3aa: CASSDRGQGYEAFF
abundance: NA; v_gene: TRBV10-3; j_gene: TRBJ2-2; d_gene: TRBD1; CDR3nt: TGTGCCATCAGTGACTCAGGACAGGTCGGGGAGCTGTTTTTT; CDR3aa: CAISDSGQVGELFF
abundance: few; v_gene: TRBV5-1; j_gene: TRBJ2-2; d_gene: TRBD1; CDR3nt: TGCGCCAGCAGCCTGGGACAGGACCTCACCGGGGAGCTGTTTTTT; CDR3aa: CASSLGQDLTGELFF
abundance: NA; v_gene: TRBV4-2; j_gene: TRBJ2-2; d_gene: NA; CDR3nt: TGTGCCAGCAGCCAAGAAGCCCGGGAGCTGTCCGGGGAGCTGTTTTTT; CDR3aa: CASSQEARELSGELFF
abundance: NA; v_gene: TRBV7-9; j_gene: TRBJ2-5; d_gene: TRBD2; CDR3nt: TGTGCCAGCAGCTTAGGGGCTGCGGGGGGCCAAGAGACCCAGTACTTC; CDR3aa: CASSLGAAGGQETQYF
abundance: NA; v_gene: TRBV2; j_gene: TRBJ2-7; d_gene: TRBD1; CDR3nt: TGTGCCACCACCCTCGACAGGGACGTGATCGAGCAGTACTTC; CDR3aa: CATTLDRDVIEQYF
abundance: once; v_gene: TRBV6-5; j_gene: TRBJ2-2; d_gene: NA; CDR3nt: TGTGCCAGCAGTTACTCTATAGGACAGAACACCGGGGAGCTGTTTTTT; CDR3aa: CASSYSIGQNTGELFF
abundance: once; v_gene: TRBV4-3; j_gene: TRBJ2-7; d_gene: NA; CDR3nt: TGCGCCAGCAGCCAAGATGGGGCGCGAACGGCCTACGAGCAGTACTTC; CDR3aa: CASSQDGARTAYEQYF
abundance: NA; v_gene: TRBV7-2; j_gene: TRBJ2-4; d_gene: TRBD1; CDR3nt: TGTGCCAGCAGCTTCGGGGGACAGGGTGACATTCAGTACTTC; CDR3aa: CASSFGGQGDIQYF